These T cell receptor beta chains were read from a single sample in a study of memory CD8 T cells in hepatitis C reinfection. Some clones are missing from TCRdb's copy, which holds only in-frame ones; the method was immunoSEQ multiplex PCR. The sample carries some 50,000 clones, roughly 89% recorded once. Material: naive CD8+ T cells sorted from blood. These receptors were collected from a young man with hepatitis C virus infection. Both conserved end residues are part of each CDR3. D genes are given only for firm matches. The size field is filled for only some rows; it gives once, few, many or a size class.

TRBJ2-1 | TRBD1 | - | TRBV14 | TGTGCCAGCAGCCCGAGGGACAGCTTTTACAATGAGCAGTTCTTC | CASSPRDSFYNEQFF
TRBJ1-5 | - | once | TRBV5-6 | TGTGCCAGCAGCTTCTATACAGTTTATAGCAATCAGCCCCAGCATTTT | CASSFYTVYSNQPQHF
TRBJ1-1 | TRBD1 | - | TRBV2 | TGTGCCAGCAGTTACAGGGGAAGTGGGACTGAAGCTTTCTTT | CASSYRGSGTEAFF
TRBJ1-2 | - | few | TRBV6-5 | TGTGCCAGCAGCCATTATAGTGCTGGGGCGTCTTGCACCTTC | CASSHYSAGASCTF
TRBJ1-2 | - | - | TRBV21-1 | TGTGCCAGCTCCCGTACTAACTATGGCTACACCTTC | CASSRTNYGYTF
TRBJ1-1 | TRBD1 | - | TRBV11-2 | TGTGCCAGCAGCTTACCCCACCGGACAGGGATGAACACTGAAGCTTTCTTT | CASSLPHRTGMNTEAFF
TRBJ1-5 | TRBD1 | - | TRBV4-1 | TGCGCCAGCAGCCCAACAGGGGTGAATCAGCCCCAGCATTTT | CASSPTGVNQPQHF
TRBJ1-6 | - | - | TRBV4-1 | TGCGCCAGCAGCCAGGCTATGGGTGGGCTTTGGGATTCACCCCTCCACTTT | CASSQAMGGLWDSPLHF
TRBJ2-1 | TRBD2 | - | TRBV27 | TGTGCCAGCAGCCGAAGCGGGGGGGCATACAATGAGCAGTTCTTC | CASSRSGGAYNEQFF
TRBJ2-1 | TRBD2 | - | TRBV27 | TGTGCCAGCAGTTTCGAGGGAGGGGTCCACAATGAGCAGTTCTTC | CASSFEGGVHNEQFF
TRBJ2-6 | TRBD1 | - | TRBV19 | TGTGCCAGTAGGACAGGGGTTGGGGCCAACGTCCTGACTTTC | CASRTGVGANVLTF